This TCR beta chain came from a study of cytomegalovirus exposure and HLA in healthy donors. Worth noting for this clone: What it binds is unknown.

Study findings and constraints: Most CMV-associated TCR beta chains appeared HLA-restricted in a later analysis. In presence/absence analyses, roughly uniform sequencing depth across donors was assumed.

The study ran its PCR with 60 Vbeta and 13 Jbeta primers. Here immunoSEQ multiplex PCR was the method, and the copy in TCRdb shows in-frame clones only, minus some. The sample holds about 120,000 clones, around 80% seen once. The V end was cut by 0 bases, the J end by 4 bases, with 20 bases between. Germline V CDR1 and CDR2: SGHRS, YFSETQ. This CDR3 is built from 19 residues. V is TRBV5-1 and J is TRBJ2-6; a weak D match, TRBD1 (6 bases). The sequence was obtained from a woman aged 18-30 years in good health and CMV-seronegative. Specimen: PBMCs. The CDR3 DNA reads TGCGCCAGCAGCTTGGTAGGGCCAGGGGAATACTCCGGGGCCAACGTCCTGACTTTC. This codes for CASSLVGPGEYSGANVLTF. The variable domain in full, completed from reference TRBV5-1 and TRBJ2-6, reads KAGVTQTPRYLIKTRGQQVTLSCSPISGHRSVSWYQQTPGQGLQFLFEYFSETQRNKGNFPGRFSGRQFSNSRSEMNVSTLELGDSALYLCASSLVGPGEYSGANVLTFGAGSRLTVL.